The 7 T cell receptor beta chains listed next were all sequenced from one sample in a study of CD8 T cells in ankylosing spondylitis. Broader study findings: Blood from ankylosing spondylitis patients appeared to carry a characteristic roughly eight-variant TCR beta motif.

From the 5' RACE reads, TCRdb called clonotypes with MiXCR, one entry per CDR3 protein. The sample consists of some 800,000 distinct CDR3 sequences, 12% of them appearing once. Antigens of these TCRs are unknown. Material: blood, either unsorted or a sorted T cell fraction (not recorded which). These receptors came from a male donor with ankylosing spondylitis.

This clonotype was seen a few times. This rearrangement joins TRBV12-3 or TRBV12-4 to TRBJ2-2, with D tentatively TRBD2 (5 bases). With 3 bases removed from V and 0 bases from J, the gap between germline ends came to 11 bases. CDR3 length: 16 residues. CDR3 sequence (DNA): TGTGCCAGCAGTTTGGACTGGGCAGCGAACACCGGGGAGCTGTTTTTT. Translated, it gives CASSLDWAANTGELFF.

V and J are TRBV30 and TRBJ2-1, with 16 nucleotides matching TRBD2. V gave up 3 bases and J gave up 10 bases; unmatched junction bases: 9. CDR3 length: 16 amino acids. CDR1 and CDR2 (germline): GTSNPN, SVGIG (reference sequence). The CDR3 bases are TGTGCCTGGAGCCCGGGACTAGCGGGAGGGCCGGGAGAGCAGTTCTTC. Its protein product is CAWSPGLAGGPGEQFF.

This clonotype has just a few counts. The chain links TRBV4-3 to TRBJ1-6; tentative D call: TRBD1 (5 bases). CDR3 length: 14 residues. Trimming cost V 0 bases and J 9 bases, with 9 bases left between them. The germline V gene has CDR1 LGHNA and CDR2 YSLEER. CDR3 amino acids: CASSQDPGPSPLHF. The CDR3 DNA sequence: TGCGCCAGCAGCCAAGATCCGGGGCCTTCACCCCTCCACTTT.

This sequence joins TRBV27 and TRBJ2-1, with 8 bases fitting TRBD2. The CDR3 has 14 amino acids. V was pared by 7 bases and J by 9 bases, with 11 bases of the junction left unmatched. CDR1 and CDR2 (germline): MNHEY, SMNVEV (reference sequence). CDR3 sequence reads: CASTPHGRASEQFF. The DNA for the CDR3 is TGTGCCAGCACCCCCCACGGGAGGGCCAGTGAGCAGTTCTTC.

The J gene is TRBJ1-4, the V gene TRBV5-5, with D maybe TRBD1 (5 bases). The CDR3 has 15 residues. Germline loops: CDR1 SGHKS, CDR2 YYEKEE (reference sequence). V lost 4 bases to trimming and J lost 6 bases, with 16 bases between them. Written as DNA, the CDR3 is TGTGCCAGCAGCCCCGAGGGGATGGGGTATGAAAAACTGTTTTTT. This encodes CASSPEGMGYEKLFF.

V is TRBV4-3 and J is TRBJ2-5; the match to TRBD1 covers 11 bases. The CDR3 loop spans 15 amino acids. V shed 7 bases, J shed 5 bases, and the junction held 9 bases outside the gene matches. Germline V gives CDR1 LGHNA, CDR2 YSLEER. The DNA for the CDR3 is TGCGCCAGCACCCCCCGGACAGGGGGCGATGAGACCCAGTACTTC. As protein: CASTPRTGGDETQYF.

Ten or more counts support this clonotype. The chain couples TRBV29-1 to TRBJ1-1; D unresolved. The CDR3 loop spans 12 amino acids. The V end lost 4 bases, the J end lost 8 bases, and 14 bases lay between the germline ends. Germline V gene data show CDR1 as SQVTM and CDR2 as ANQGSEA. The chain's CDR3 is CSVVISLPEAFF. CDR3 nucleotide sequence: TGCAGCGTTGTAATCTCACTACCAGAAGCTTTCTTT.